Listed below are T cell receptor beta chains from one sample, sequenced in a study of blood T cells in healthy people across ages. TCRdb fed the 5' RACE reads into MiXCR, producing one record per CDR3 protein. The sample includes 800,000 to 950,000 distinct CDR3 sequences, about 28% of them seen just once. The sample was also linked to a second study, of T cells of mothers and their children.

The sequenced material came from blood. These receptors were taken from a woman aged 40 to 50 in good health. The conserved cysteine and the conserved F or W are not part of the CDR3 here. Fields, in order: J gene, V gene, CDR3 protein.

>TRBJ2-7|TRBV5-1
ASSQSAGASSTYEQY
>TRBJ2-5|TRBV7-8
ASVSSGNQETQY
>NA|TRBV11-2
ASRAGMQYNEQY
>TRBJ2-2|TRBV20-1
SASDRGPTGELF
>NA|TRBV12-3/TRBV12-4
ASSFGPQGGKSETQY
>TRBJ2-1|TRBV6-2/TRBV6-3
ASRTDRDRYNEQF
>TRBJ2-7|TRBV20-1
SAREPLAGSYEQY
>TRBJ2-1|TRBV5-1
ASEGVGNEQF
>TRBJ2-2|TRBV15
ATSWSNTGELF
>TRBJ2-1|TRBV3-1
ASSQRQYNEQF
>TRBJ2-7|TRBV12-3/TRBV12-4
ASRSGLRYEQY
>TRBJ1-2|TRBV27
ASSPPPGQSYGYT
>TRBJ1-1|TRBV11-2
ASSFRGAYPDTEAF
>TRBJ2-1|TRBV20-1
SARTSTDSNNEQF
>TRBJ1-2|TRBV28
ASSTGLEGYT
>TRBJ2-5|TRBV24-1
ATMLGETQY
>TRBJ2-5|TRBV7-2
ASSLRGLAGVNEQY